Below, 21 T cell receptor beta chains from the same sample are listed, as sequenced in a study of cytomegalovirus exposure and HLA in healthy donors. The PCR was carried out with 60 Vbeta primers and 13 Jbeta primers. Here immunoSEQ multiplex PCR was the method, and the copy in TCRdb shows in-frame clones only, minus some. Of about 190,000 clones in the sample, about four fifths are singletons; the top ten hold 1.6%. The sample consisted of PBMCs. The receptors stem from a woman in her 50s in good health and CMV-seronegative.

This chain uses TRBV2 with TRBJ2-5, with 7 nucleotides matching TRBD1. After removal of 8 bases from V and 2 bases from J, the junction contained 11 bases not matched to a gene. CDR1 and CDR2 from the germline V gene are SNHLY and FYNNEI. This CDR3 spans 15 amino acids. CDR3 sequence: CASGLEGTEQETQYF. As DNA, the CDR3 is TGTGCCAGCGGTCTAGAAGGGACAGAACAAGAGACCCAGTACTTC.

The chain has TRBV28 and TRBJ2-1, with D possibly being TRBD2 (6 bases). V was cut by 5 bases and J by 3 bases, with 17 bases left in between. CDR1 is MDHEN and CDR2 is SYDVKM in the germline V gene. This CDR3 is built from 16 residues. CDR3 DNA sequence: TGTGCCAGCAGTCCCCGGCGGGGAGGAGGCTACAATGAGCAGTTCTTC. It specifies CASSPRRGGGYNEQFF.

This clone was recorded a few times. An end of the junction differs from the germline gene, which may be a read error. The chain combines TRBV7-9 with TRBJ1-1; D remains ambiguous. The CDR3 totals 12 residues. Germline CDR1 SEHNR, CDR2 FQNEAQ (reference sequence). The CDR3 loop is CSSSFTDIEAFF. DNA for the CDR3: TGTTCCAGCAGCTTTACAGATATTGAAGCTTTCTTT.

The chain uses TRBV7-2 and TRBJ1-4, with D uncertain. Per germline, CDR1 SGHTA and CDR2 FQGNSA. Trimming removed 5 bases from V and 0 bases from J, with 19 bases in between. CDR3 length equals 18 residues. Here the CDR3 reads CASSPGIRVGATNEKLFF. The CDR3 DNA sequence: TGTGCCAGCAGCCCGGGCATTAGGGTGGGAGCAACTAATGAAAAACTGTTTTTT.

This clone was seen once. This chain links TRBV5-1 with TRBJ2-3; 10 nucleotides line up with TRBD2. The CDR3 is 19 residues long. V gave up 7 bases and J gave up 0 bases; unmatched junction bases: 17. The germline gives CDR1 SGHRS, CDR2 YFSETQ. The CDR3 DNA reads as TGCGCCAGCTCATGGATTGGGCTAGCGGGAGCACCAAGCACAGATACGCAGTATTTT. Protein: CASSWIGLAGAPSTDTQYF.

This rearrangement joins TRBV6-6 to TRBJ1-5; 7 bases align to TRBD1. The CDR3 covers 16 residues. Losses at the gene ends were 2 bases for V and 1 base for J; bases not matched to a gene: 5. Germline CDR1 is MNHNY and CDR2 is SVGAGI (reference sequence). CDR3 sequence: CASSYPEQGSNQPQHF. CDR3 nucleotide sequence: TGTGCCAGCAGTTACCCCGAACAGGGGAGCAATCAGCCCCAGCATTTT.

J is TRBJ1-1 and V is TRBV6-5, with D possibly matching TRBD1 (6 bases). Germline loops: CDR1 MNHEY, CDR2 SVGAGI. Trimming removed 6 bases at V and 6 bases at J, with 11 bases between. The CDR3 contains 12 residues. The CDR3 reads CASRQNRAEAFF. The CDR3 nucleotides are TGTGCCAGCAGACAAAACAGGGCTGAAGCTTTCTTT.

The chain uses TRBV11-2 and TRBJ1-2; a weak D match, TRBD1 (5 bases). V was pared by 4 bases and J by 2 bases, with 17 bases between. The CDR3 covers 16 residues. Germline-derived CDR1 and CDR2 are SGHAT and FQNNGV. CDR3 protein: CASSSLPGGANYGYTF. CDR3 sequence (DNA): TGTGCCAGCAGCTCCCTCCCGGGAGGGGCCAACTATGGCTACACCTTC.

This chain joins TRBV10-3 and TRBJ2-7; D is possibly TRBD2 (6 bases). The germline V and J ends were trimmed by 2 bases and 7 bases, with 9 bases remaining between them. The V gene's germline CDR1 is ENHRY and CDR2 SYGVKD. The CDR3 extends over 12 amino acids. The CDR3 nucleotides read TGTGCCATCAGTGAGGCAGGGACTGAGCAGTACTTC. The encoded protein is CAISEAGTEQYF.

The V gene is TRBV18, the J gene TRBJ1-2; D may be TRBD1 (5 bases). Germline V gene sequence: CDR1 KGHSH, CDR2 LQKENI. This CDR3 is 14 amino acids long. The V end lost 1 base, the J end lost 2 bases, and 8 bases lay between the germline ends. The CDR3 DNA sequence: TGTGCCAGCTCACCACGGGAGGGGAACTATGGCTACACCTTC. Amino acids: CASSPREGNYGYTF.

This clone has only a few counts. The chain recombines TRBV5-6 with TRBJ1-1; 8 bases fit TRBD1. This CDR3 spans 16 amino acids. Looked up from germline, CDR1 is SGHDT and CDR2 is YYEEEE. V shed 1 base, J shed 2 bases, and the junction held 7 bases outside the gene matches. The CDR3 spells CASSLSGGADNTEAFF. The CDR3 bases are TGTGCCAGCAGCTTGTCAGGGGGCGCGGATAACACTGAAGCTTTCTTT.

This rearrangement joins TRBV7-9 to TRBJ2-7; 10 positions match TRBD1. This CDR3 is built from 16 residues. The V gene's germline CDR1 is SEHNR and CDR2 FQNEAQ (reference sequence). The V gene end was trimmed by 0 bases and the J gene end by 2 bases; junction bases not matched to a gene: 4. CDR3 coding DNA: TGTGCCAGCAGCTTAGCCGGGACAGGGGATCCCTACGAGCAGTACTTC. This codes for CASSLAGTGDPYEQYF. Using reference TRBV7-9 and TRBJ2-7 for the parts outside the CDR3, the full variable domain is DTGVSQNPRHKITKRGQNVTFRCDPISEHNRLYWYRQTLGQGPEFLTYFQNEAQLEKSRLLSDRFSAERPKGSFSTLEIQRTEQGDSAMYLCASSLAGTGDPYEQYFGPGTRLTVT.

This chain's CDR3 is CSVESREAYGYTF. CDR3 nucleotides: TGCAGCGTTGAATCCAGGGAAGCCTATGGCTACACCTTC. The chain uses TRBV29-1 and TRBJ1-2, with a tentative D call TRBD1 (5 bases). CDR1 and CDR2 (germline): SQVTM, ANQGSEA. CDR3 length: 13 residues. Trimming left V 2 bases short and J 4 bases short, with 11 bases between.

The chain uses TRBV5-6 and TRBJ2-3, with TRBD2 identical over 13 bases. CDR1 is SGHDT, CDR2 YYEEEE, per germline. The CDR3 length is 15 residues. The ends lost 4 bases at V and 8 bases at J; junction bases unmatched: 7. The CDR3 sequence is CASSLTSGGPGTQYF. The CDR3 region has the DNA TGTGCCAGCAGCCTGACTAGCGGGGGGCCTGGTACGCAGTATTTT.

About this clone itself: Germline and junction disagree at one end, which may indicate a read error. This chain uses TRBV5-1 with TRBJ2-1, with no clear D. The germline V gene encodes CDR1 SGHRS and CDR2 YFSETQ. This CDR3 has 15 residues. CDR3 in amino acids: CASSLVTTARDEQFF. The CDR3 nucleotides read TGCGCCAGCAGTTTGGTAACTACCGCCCGTGATGAGCAGTTCTTC.

The V and J genes are TRBV5-6 and TRBJ1-2, with a weak D call TRBD1 (5 bases). The germline gives CDR1 SGHDT, CDR2 YYEEEE. The CDR3 extends over 15 amino acids. With 0 bases removed from V and 5 bases from J, the gap between germline ends came to 14 bases. The CDR3 sequence: CASSLDDQGWYGYTF. CDR3 nucleotide sequence: TGTGCCAGCAGCTTGGACGACCAGGGTTGGTATGGCTACACCTTC. The complete variable domain, with remaining parts taken from reference TRBV5-6 and TRBJ1-2, reads DAGVTQSPTHLIKTRGQQVTLRCSPKSGHDTVSWYQQALGQGPQFIFQYYEEEERQRGNFPDRFSGHQFPNYSSELNVNALLLGDSALYLCASSLDDQGWYGYTFGSGTRLTVV.

The chain couples TRBV7-2 to TRBJ2-7; perhaps TRBD2 as D (7 bases). CDR3 length: 15 residues. The germline gives CDR1 SGHTA, CDR2 FQGNSA. The V gene lost 6 bases and the J gene lost 7 bases, with 22 bases spanning the gap. CDR3 amino acids: CASSQPTRGRGEQYF. DNA of the CDR3: TGTGCCAGCAGTCAGCCGACGAGGGGGAGGGGGGAGCAGTACTTC.

The gene calls are TRBV14 and TRBJ1-1, with D possibly matching TRBD1 (6 bases). The V end lost 2 bases, the J end lost 2 bases, and 15 bases lay between the germline ends. CDR3 length equals 16 residues. Germline-derived CDR1 and CDR2 are SGHDN and FVKESK. CDR3 coding DNA: TGTGCCAGCAGCCAACTACAGGGTTTGGGAAACACTGAAGCTTTCTTT. Protein sequence: CASSQLQGLGNTEAFF.

In the case of this clone: At the DNA level, this CDR3 is encoded by other sequences in the same sample as well. The chain links TRBV9 to TRBJ1-6; 7 bases are a match to TRBD1. The junction had 11 bases not matched to a gene; V was cut back by 3 bases and J by 8 bases. Germline CDR1 is SGDLS and CDR2 is YYNGEE. This CDR3 comprises 16 residues. DNA for the CDR3: TGTGCCAGCAGCGGAGCCGGGACAGTGGGCCATTCACCCCTCCACTTT. Translating it yields CASSGAGTVGHSPLHF.

The chain is built from TRBV7-9 and TRBJ1-5; TRBD1 matches at 9 bases. Germline V lookup: CDR1 SEHNR, CDR2 FQNEAQ (reference sequence). The CDR3 contains 14 residues. The trim removed 4 bases at V and 5 bases at J, leaving 3 bases unmatched. CDR3 protein: CASSSRTGDQPQHF. CDR3 sequence (DNA): TGTGCCAGCAGCTCGAGGACAGGGGATCAGCCCCAGCATTTT.

The chain is built from TRBV5-6 and TRBJ2-7, with 8 bases identical to TRBD1. V gave up 4 bases and J gave up 5 bases; unmatched junction bases: 8. Germline-derived CDR1 and CDR2 are SGHDT and YYEEEE. This CDR3 contains 14 residues. The CDR3 reads CASSPGQGTDEQYF. Written as DNA, the CDR3 is TGTGCCAGCAGCCCAGGACAGGGAACAGACGAGCAGTACTTC.